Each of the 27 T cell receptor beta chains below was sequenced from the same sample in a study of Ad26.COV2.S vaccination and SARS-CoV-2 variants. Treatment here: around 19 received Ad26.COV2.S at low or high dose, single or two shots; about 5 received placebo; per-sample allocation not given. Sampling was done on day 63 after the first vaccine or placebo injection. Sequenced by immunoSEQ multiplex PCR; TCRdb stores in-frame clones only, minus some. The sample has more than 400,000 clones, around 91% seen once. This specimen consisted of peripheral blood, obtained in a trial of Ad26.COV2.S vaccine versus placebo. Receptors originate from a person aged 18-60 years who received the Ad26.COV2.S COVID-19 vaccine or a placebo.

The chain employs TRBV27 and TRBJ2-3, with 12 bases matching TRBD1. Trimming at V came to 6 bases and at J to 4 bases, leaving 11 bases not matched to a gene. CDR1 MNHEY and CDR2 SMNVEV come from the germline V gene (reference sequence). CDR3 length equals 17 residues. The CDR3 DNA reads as TGTGCCAGCAGCCCAAACCCGGGACAGGGGGCCGCAGATACGCAGTATTTT. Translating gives CASSPNPGQGAADTQYF.

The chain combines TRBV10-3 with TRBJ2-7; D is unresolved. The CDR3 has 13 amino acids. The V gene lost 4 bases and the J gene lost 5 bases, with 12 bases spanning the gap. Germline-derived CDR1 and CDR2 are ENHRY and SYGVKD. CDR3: CAISASQTHEQYF. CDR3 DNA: TGTGCCATCAGTGCCAGTCAGACCCACGAGCAGTACTTC.

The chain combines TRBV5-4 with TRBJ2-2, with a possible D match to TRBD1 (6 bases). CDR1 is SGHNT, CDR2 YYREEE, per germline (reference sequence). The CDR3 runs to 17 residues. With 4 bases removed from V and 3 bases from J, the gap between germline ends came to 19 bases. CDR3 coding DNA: TGTGCCAGCAGCCCCCCCCTGGGCAGGGGTGACACCGGGGAGCTGTTTTTT. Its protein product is CASSPPLGRGDTGELFF.

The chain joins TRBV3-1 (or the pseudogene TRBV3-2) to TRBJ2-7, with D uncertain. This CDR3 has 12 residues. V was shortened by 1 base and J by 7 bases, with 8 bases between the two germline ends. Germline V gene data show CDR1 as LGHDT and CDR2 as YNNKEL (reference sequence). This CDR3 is CASSQANSEQYF. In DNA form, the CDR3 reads TGTGCCAGCAGCCAAGCAAATAGTGAGCAGTACTTC.

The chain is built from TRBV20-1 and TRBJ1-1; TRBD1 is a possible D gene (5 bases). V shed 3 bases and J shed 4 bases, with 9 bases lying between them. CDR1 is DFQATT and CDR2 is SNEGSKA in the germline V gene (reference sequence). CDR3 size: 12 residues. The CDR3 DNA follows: TGCAGTGCTAGTCCCAGGGCCACTGAAGCTTTCTTT. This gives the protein CSASPRATEAFF.

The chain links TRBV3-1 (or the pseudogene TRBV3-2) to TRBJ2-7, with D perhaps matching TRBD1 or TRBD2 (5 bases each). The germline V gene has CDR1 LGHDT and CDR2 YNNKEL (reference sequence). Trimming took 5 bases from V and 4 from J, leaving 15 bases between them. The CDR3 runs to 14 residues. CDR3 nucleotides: TGTGCCAGCAGCTTCCGGGACCGCCCGTACGAGCAGTACTTC. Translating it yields CASSFRDRPYEQYF.

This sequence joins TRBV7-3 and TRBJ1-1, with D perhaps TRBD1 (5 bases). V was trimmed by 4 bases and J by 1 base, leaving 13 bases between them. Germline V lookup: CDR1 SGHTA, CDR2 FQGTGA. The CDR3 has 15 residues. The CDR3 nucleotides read TGTGCCAGCAGCTCCACGAACCAGGGGAACACTGAAGCTTTCTTT. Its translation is CASSSTNQGNTEAFF.

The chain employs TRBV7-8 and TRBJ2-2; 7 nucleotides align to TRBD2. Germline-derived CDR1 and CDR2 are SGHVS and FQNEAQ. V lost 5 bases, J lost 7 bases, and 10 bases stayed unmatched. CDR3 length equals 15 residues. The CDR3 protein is CASSPTSRGSGELFF. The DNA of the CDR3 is TGTGCCAGCAGCCCGACTAGCCGGGGGAGCGGGGAGCTGTTTTTT. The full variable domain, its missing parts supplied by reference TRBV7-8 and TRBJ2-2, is GAGVSQSPRYKVAKRGQDVALRCDPISGHVSLFWYQQALGQGPEFLTYFQNEAQLDKSGLPSDRFFAERPEGSVSTLKIQRTQQEDSAVYLCASSPTSRGSGELFFGEGSRLTVL.

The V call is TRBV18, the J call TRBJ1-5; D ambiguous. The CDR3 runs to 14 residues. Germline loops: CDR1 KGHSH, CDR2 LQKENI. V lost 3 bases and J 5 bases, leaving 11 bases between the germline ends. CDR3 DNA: TGTGCCAGCTCACCCGGGCAGGTAGATCAGCCCCAGCATTTT. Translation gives CASSPGQVDQPQHF.

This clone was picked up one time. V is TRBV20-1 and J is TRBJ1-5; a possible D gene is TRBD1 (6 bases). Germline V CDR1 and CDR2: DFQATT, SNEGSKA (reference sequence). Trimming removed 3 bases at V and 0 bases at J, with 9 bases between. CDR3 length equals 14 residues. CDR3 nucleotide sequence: TGCAGTGCTAGTCGACAGGATAGCAATCAGCCCCAGCATTTT. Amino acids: CSASRQDSNQPQHF.

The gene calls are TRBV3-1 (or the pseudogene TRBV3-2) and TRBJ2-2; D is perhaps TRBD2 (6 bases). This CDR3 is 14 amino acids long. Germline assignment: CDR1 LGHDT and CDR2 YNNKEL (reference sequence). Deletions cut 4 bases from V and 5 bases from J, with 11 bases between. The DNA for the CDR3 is TGTGCCAGCAGCCCCCGGGGGAGTACCGGGGAGCTGTTTTTT. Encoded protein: CASSPRGSTGELFF.

The CDR3 nucleotides read TGCGCCAGCAGCTTGGCTGGGACCGCGAACACTGAAGCTTTCTTT. It encodes CASSLAGTANTEAFF. This chain joins TRBV5-1 and TRBJ1-1, with a tentative D call TRBD1 (5 bases). V lost 0 bases, J lost 1 base, and 10 bases lay in between. Germline values: CDR1 SGHRS, CDR2 YFSETQ. This CDR3 is 15 amino acids long.

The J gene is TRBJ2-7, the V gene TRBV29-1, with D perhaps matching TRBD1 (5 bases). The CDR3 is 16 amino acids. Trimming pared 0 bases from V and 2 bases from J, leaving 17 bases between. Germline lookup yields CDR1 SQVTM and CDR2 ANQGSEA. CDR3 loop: CSVEERSGPTTYEQYF. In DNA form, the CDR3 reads TGCAGCGTTGAAGAAAGATCAGGGCCTACTACCTACGAGCAGTACTTC.

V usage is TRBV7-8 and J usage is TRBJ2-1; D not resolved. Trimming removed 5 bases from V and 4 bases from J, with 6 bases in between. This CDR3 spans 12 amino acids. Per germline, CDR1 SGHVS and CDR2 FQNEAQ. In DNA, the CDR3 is TGTGCCAGCAGCCCCAAGTACAATGAGCAGTTCTTC. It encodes CASSPKYNEQFF.

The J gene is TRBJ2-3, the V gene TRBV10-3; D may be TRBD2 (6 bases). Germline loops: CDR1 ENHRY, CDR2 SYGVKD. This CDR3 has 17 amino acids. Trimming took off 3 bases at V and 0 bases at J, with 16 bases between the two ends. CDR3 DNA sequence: TGTGCCATCAGTGACCCGGGGGTAGGAGCGAGCACAGATACGCAGTATTTT. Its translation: CAISDPGVGASTDTQYF.

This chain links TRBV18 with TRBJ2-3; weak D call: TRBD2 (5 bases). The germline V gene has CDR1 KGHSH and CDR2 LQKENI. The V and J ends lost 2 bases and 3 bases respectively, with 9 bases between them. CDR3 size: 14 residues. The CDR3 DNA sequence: TGTGCCAGCTCACCAGGCGAGGGAACAGATACGCAGTATTTT. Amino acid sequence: CASSPGEGTDTQYF.

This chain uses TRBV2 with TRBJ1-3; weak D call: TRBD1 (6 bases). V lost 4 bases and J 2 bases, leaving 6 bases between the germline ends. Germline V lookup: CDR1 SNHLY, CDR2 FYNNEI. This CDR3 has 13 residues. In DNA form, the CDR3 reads TGTGCCAGCAGTGCAGGGGCTGGAAACACCATATATTTT. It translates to CASSAGAGNTIYF.

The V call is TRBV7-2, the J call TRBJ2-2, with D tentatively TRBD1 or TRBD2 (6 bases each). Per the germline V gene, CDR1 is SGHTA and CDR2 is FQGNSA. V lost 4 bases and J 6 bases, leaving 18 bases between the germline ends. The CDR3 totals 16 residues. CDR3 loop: CASSSPKRGAPGELFF. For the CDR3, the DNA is TGTGCCAGCAGCTCCCCTAAGAGGGGGGCACCCGGGGAGCTGTTTTTT.

The CDR3 nucleotides read TGTGCCAGCAGCTTAGATCGGGCTAGCGGGAGGGAAAGTACGCAGTATTTT. Amino acid sequence: CASSLDRASGRESTQYF. The chain joins TRBV11-2 to TRBJ2-3; 12 nucleotides match TRBD2. The CDR3 loop spans 17 amino acids. The V segment lost 0 bases and the J segment 8 bases; nucleotides outside the gene matches: 9. From germline, CDR1 is SGHAT and CDR2 FQNNGV. Variable domain in full (rest from reference TRBV11-2 and TRBJ2-3): EAGVAQSPRYKIIEKRQSVAFWCNPISGHATLYWYQQILGQGPKLLIQFQNNGVVDDSQLPKDRFSAERLKGVDSTLKIQPAKLEDSAVYLCASSLDRASGRESTQYFGPGTRLTVL.

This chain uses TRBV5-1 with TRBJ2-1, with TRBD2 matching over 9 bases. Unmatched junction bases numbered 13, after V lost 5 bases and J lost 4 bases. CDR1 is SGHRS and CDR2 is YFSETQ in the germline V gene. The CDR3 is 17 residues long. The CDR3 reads CASRPLPSAGGYNEQFF. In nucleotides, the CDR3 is TGCGCCAGCAGACCCCTTCCCTCAGCGGGAGGTTACAATGAGCAGTTCTTC.

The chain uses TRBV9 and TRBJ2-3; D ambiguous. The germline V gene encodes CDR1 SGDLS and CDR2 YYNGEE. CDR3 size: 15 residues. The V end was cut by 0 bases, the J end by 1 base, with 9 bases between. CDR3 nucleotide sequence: TGTGCCAGCAGCGTAGAAGGGTTCGGCACAGATACGCAGTATTTT. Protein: CASSVEGFGTDTQYF.

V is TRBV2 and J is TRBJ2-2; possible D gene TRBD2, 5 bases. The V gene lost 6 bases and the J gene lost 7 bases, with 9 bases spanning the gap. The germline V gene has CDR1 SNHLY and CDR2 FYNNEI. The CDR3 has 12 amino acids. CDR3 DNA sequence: TGTGCCAGCAGGCTAGCCCTCGGGGAGCTGTTTTTT. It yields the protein CASRLALGELFF.

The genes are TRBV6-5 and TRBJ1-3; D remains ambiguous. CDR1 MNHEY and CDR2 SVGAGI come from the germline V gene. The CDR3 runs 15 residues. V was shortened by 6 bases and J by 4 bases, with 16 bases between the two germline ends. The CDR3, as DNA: TGTGCCAGCAGCCAGGACTTCTATTCCGGAAACACCATATATTTT. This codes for CASSQDFYSGNTIYF.

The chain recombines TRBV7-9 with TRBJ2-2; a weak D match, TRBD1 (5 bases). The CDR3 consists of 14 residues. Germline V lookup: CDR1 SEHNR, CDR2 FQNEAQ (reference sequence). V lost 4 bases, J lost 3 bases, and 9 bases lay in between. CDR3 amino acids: CASSSDSYTGELFF. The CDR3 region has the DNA TGTGCCAGCAGCTCCGACAGCTACACCGGGGAGCTGTTTTTT.

The CDR3: CASSYSLLAGVSYNEQFF. The DNA of the CDR3 is TGTGCCAGCAGTTACTCGCTGCTAGCGGGAGTAAGCTACAATGAGCAGTTCTTC. The genes are TRBV6-2 or TRBV6-3 and TRBJ2-1; 10 bases align to TRBD2. Germline CDR1 is MNHEY and CDR2 is SVGEGT. The CDR3 sequence is 18 residues long. Trimming took 0 bases from V and 3 from J; bases not matched to a gene: 8.

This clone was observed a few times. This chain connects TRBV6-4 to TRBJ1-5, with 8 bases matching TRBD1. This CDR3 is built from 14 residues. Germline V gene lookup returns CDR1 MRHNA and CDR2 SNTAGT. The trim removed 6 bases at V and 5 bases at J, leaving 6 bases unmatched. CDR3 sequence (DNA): TGTGCCAGCAGCCGGGACAGGAAATATCAGCCCCAGCATTTT. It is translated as CASSRDRKYQPQHF.

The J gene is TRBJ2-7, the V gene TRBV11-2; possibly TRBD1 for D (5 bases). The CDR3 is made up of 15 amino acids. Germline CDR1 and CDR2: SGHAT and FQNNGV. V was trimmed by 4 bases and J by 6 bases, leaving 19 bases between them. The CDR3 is CASSYHLVGDGEQYF. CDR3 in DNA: TGTGCCAGCAGCTACCACCTGGTAGGGGATGGCGAGCAGTACTTC.